Below, 5 T cell receptor beta chains from the same sample are listed, as sequenced in a study of blood T cells in healthy people across ages. Together with a sample-barcoded 5' primer, a J-beta primer mix was included in a second PCR lasting roughly 6 to 12 cycles. TCRdb reprocessed the 5' RACE reads via MiXCR and lists one record per CDR3 protein. Here the sample spans about 720,000 distinct CDR3 sequences, approximately 22% being singletons. Sequencing used blood. These TCRs come from a man between 65 and 80 years old in good health.

This chain uses TRBV4-1 with TRBJ1-3, with D perhaps matching TRBD1 (5 bases). The length of the CDR3 is 18 residues. Germline V lookup: CDR1 MGHRA, CDR2 YSYEKL. Trimming left V 1 base short and J 0 bases short, with 16 bases between. The CDR3 nucleotides are TGCGCCAGCAGCCAAGGGGGGTCGGACCTAGGCTCTGGAAACACCATATATTTT. Amino acids: CASSQGGSDLGSGNTIYF.

There are many counts of this clonotype. The CDR3 DNA reads TGCAGTGCCCCTAGCGGGGCCACAGATACGCAGTATTTT. This codes for CSAPSGATDTQYF. The rearrangement joins TRBV20-1 to TRBJ2-3; 9 bases fit TRBD2. From germline, CDR1 is DFQATT and CDR2 SNEGSKA (reference sequence). V dropped 6 bases and J dropped 2; count of bases not matched to a gene: 3. This CDR3 has 13 residues.

The chain is built from TRBV18 and TRBJ1-5; 10 bases line up with TRBD1. The CDR3 contains 14 residues. J lost 5 bases, V lost 4 bases, and 2 bases had no gene match. CDR1 KGHSH and CDR2 LQKENI come from the germline V gene. The CDR3 sequence is CASSRGQGDQPQHF. CDR3 nucleotide sequence: TGTGCCAGCTCACGAGGACAGGGGGATCAGCCCCAGCATTTT.

CDR3 DNA sequence: TGTGCCAGCAGCCAGGGGGGGCGCCTGGGGGATACGCAGTATTTT. It yields the protein CASSQGGRLGDTQYF. This sequence joins TRBV3-1 and TRBJ2-3; TRBD2 might be the D (7 bases). The germline V gene has CDR1 LGHDT and CDR2 YNNKEL (reference sequence). The CDR3 spans 15 residues. The ends were cut back, 3 bases at V and 6 bases at J, with 16 bases in the middle.

The chain employs TRBV6-1 and TRBJ2-3; D not certain. The V end was cut by 2 bases, the J end by 1 base, with 7 bases between. The CDR3 loop spans 14 amino acids. Germline assignment: CDR1 MNHNS and CDR2 SASEGT. CDR3 sequence (DNA): TGTGCCAGCAGTGAATTGTTAGGCACAGATACGCAGTATTTT. The encoded protein is CASSELLGTDTQYF.